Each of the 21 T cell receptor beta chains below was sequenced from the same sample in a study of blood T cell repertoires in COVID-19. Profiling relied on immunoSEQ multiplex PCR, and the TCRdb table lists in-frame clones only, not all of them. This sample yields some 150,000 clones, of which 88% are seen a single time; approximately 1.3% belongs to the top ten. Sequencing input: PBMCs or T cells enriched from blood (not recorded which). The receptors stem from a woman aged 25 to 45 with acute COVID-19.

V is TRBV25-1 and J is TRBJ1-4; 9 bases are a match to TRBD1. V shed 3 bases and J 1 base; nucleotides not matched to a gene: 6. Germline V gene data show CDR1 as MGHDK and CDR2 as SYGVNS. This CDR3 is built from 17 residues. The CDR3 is CASSEGGQGLTNEKLFF. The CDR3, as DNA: TGTGCCAGCAGTGAGGGGGGACAGGGATTAACTAATGAAAAACTGTTTTTT. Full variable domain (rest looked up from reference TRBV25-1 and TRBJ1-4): EADIYQTPRYLVIGTGKKITLECSQTMGHDKMYWYQQDPGMELHLIHYSYGVNSTEKGDLSSESTVSRIRTEHFPLTLESARPSHTSQYLCASSEGGQGLTNEKLFFGSGTQLSVL.

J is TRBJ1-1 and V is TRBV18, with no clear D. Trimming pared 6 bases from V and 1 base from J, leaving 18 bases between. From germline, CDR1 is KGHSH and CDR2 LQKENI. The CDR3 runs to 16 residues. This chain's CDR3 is CASSPTATVGNTEAFF. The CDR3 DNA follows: TGTGCCAGCTCGCCTACAGCCACGGTTGGGAACACTGAAGCTTTCTTT.

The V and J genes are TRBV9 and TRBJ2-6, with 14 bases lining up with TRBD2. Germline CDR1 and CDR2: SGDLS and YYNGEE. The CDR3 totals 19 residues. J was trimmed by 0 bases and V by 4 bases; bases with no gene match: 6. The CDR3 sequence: CASSPRLAGGYSGANVLTF. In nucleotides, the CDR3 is TGTGCCAGCAGCCCTAGACTAGCGGGAGGGTACTCTGGGGCCAACGTCCTGACTTTC.

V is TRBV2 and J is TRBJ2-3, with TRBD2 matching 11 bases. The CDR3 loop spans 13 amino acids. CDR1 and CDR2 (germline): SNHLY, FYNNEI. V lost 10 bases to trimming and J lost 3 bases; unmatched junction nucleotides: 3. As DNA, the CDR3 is TGTGCCAAACTAGCGGGAGTTACAGATACGCAGTATTTT. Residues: CAKLAGVTDTQYF.

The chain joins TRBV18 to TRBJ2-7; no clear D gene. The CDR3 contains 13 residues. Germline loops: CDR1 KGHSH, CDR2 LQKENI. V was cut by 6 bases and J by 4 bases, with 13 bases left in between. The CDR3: CASSPLDRYEQYF. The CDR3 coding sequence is TGTGCCAGCTCCCCATTAGATCGTTACGAGCAGTACTTC.

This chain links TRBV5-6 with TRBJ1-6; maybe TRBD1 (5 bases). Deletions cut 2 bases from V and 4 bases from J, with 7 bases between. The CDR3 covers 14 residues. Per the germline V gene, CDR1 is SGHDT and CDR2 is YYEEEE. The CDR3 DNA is TGTGCCAGCAGCTTCGGGGGGTATAATTCACCCCTCCACTTT. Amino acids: CASSFGGYNSPLHF.

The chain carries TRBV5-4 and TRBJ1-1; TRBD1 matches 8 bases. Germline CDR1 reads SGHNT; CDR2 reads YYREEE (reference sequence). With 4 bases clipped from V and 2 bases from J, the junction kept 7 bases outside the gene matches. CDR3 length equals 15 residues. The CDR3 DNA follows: TGTGCCAGCAGCCCGGACAGGGCCGCTAACACTGAAGCTTTCTTT. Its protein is CASSPDRAANTEAFF.

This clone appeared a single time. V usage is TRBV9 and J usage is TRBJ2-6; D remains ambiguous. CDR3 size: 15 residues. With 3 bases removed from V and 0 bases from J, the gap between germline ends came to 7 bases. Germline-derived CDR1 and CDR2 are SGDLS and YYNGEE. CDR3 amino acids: CASSAAGSGANVLTF. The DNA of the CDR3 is TGTGCCAGCAGCGCGGCAGGCTCTGGGGCCAACGTCCTGACTTTC.

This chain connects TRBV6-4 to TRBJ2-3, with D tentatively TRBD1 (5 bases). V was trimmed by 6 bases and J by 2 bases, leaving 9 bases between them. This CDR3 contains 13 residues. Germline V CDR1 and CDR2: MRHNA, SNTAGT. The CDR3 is CASSPDTTDTQYF. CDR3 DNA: TGTGCCAGCAGCCCGGACACCACAGATACGCAGTATTTT.

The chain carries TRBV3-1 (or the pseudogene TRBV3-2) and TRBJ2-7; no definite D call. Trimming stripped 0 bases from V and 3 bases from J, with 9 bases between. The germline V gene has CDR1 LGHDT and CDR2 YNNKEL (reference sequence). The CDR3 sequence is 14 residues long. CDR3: CASSQEGRNYEQYF. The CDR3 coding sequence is TGTGCCAGCAGCCAAGAGGGCAGGAACTACGAGCAGTACTTC.

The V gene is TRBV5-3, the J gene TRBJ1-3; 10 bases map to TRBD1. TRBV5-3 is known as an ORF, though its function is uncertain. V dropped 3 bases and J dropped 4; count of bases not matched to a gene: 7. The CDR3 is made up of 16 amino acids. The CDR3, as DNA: TGTGCCAGAAGCTGGACGACAGGGGGCGCAGGAAACACCATATATTTT. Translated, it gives CARSWTTGGAGNTIYF.

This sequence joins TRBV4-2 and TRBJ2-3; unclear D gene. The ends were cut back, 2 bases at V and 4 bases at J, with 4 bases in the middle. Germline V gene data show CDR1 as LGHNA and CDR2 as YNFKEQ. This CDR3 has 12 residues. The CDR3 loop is CASSQQSDTQYF. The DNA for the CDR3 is TGTGCCAGCAGCCAACAATCAGATACGCAGTATTTT.

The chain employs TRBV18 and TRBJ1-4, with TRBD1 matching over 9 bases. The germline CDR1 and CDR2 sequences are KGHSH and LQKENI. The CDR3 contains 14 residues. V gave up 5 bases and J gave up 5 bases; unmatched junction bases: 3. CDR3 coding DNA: TGTGCCAGCTCATCCGGGACAGGGAATGAAAAACTGTTTTTT. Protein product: CASSSGTGNEKLFF.

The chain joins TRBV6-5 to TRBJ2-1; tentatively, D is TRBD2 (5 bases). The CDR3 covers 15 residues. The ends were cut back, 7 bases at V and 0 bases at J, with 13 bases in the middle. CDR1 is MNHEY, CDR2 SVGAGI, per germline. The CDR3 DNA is TGTGCCAGCATCTTAACTAGGAGCTCCTACAATGAGCAGTTCTTC. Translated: CASILTRSSYNEQFF.

The CDR3 DNA sequence: TGTGCCTGGACCCGGGGTACTGGGGCCAACGTCCTGACTTTC. It is translated as CAWTRGTGANVLTF. The chain recombines TRBV30 with TRBJ2-6; D perhaps matches TRBD2 (5 bases). This CDR3 comprises 14 residues. Looked up from germline, CDR1 is GTSNPN and CDR2 is SVGIG (reference sequence). V was shortened by 4 bases and J by 2 bases, with 9 bases between the two germline ends.

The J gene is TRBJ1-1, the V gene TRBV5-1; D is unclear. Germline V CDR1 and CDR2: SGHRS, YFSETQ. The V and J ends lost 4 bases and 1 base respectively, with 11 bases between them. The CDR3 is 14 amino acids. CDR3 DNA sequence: TGCGCCAGCAGCCACGGGGAGTGGAACACTGAAGCTTTCTTT. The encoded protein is CASSHGEWNTEAFF.

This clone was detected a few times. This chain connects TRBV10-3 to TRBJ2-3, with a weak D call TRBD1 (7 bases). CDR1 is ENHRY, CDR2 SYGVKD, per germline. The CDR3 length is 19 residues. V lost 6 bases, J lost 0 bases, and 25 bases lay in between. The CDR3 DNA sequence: TGTGCCATCAGGTCAGGGGGGCTAGCACTACTGACTAGCACAGATACGCAGTATTTT. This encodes CAIRSGGLALLTSTDTQYF.

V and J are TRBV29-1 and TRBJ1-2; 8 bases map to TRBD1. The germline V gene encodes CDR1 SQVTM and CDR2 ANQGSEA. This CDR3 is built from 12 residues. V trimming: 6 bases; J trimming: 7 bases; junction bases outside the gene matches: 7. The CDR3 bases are TGCAGCGTCGGAACAGGGGGGAGTGGCTACACCTTC. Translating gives CSVGTGGSGYTF. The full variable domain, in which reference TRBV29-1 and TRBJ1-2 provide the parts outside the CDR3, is SAVISQKPSRDICQRGTSLTIQCQVDSQVTMMFWYRQQPGQSLTLIATANQGSEATYESGFVIDKFPISRPNLTFSTLTVSNMSPEDSSIYLCSVGTGGSGYTFGSGTRLTVV.

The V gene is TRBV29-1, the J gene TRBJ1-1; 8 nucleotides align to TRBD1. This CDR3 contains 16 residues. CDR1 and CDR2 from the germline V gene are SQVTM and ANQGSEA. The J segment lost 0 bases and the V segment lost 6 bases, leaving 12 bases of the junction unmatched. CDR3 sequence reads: CSVAASTGELNTEAFF. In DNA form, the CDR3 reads TGCAGCGTAGCTGCATCGACAGGGGAACTGAACACTGAAGCTTTCTTT.

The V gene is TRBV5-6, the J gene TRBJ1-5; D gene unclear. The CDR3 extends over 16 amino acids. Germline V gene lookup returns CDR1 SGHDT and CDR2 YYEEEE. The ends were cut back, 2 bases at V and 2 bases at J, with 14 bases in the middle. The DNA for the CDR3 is TGTGCCAGCAGCTTCGGCGGGCCGGCTGGCAATCAGCCCCAGCATTTT. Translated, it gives CASSFGGPAGNQPQHF.

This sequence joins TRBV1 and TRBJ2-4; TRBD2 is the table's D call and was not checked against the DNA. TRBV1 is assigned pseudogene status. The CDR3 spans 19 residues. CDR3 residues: CTSSQHSLSSACAKNIQYF. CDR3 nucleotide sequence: TGCACCAGCAGCCAACACTCTCTGTCTAGCGCCTGTGCCAAAAACATTCAGTACTTC.